Below are 19 T cell receptor beta chains sequenced from a single sample in a study of cytomegalovirus exposure and HLA in healthy donors. The PCR was carried out with 60 Vbeta primers and 13 Jbeta primers. Data came from immunoSEQ multiplex PCR; TCRdb stores just in-frame clones and leaves some out. Among 150,000 or so clones listed, 70% to 85% were seen once. Sequenced input: PBMCs. All receptors come from a human donor in good health.

This chain connects TRBV18 to TRBJ1-2; 9 positions agree with TRBD1. V was pared by 7 bases and J by 4 bases, with 7 bases of the junction left unmatched. The CDR3 is made up of 14 amino acids. Germline loops: CDR1 KGHSH, CDR2 LQKENI. CDR3 nucleotides: TGTGCCAGCTACCGGACAGGGGAAGTCTATGGCTACACCTTC. This translates into CASYRTGEVYGYTF.

V and J are TRBV2 and TRBJ2-3; 8 positions agree with TRBD2. Germline CDR1 SNHLY, CDR2 FYNNEI. V lost 5 bases to trimming and J lost 4 bases; unmatched junction nucleotides: 5. The CDR3 contains 14 residues. Here the CDR3 DNA reads TGTGCCAGCAGTCCAACTAGCGGTCCAGATACGCAGTATTTT. Protein sequence: CASSPTSGPDTQYF.

A few counts support this clone. This chain joins TRBV6-5 and TRBJ2-1, with 11 bases aligning to TRBD1. J lost 6 bases, V lost 4 bases, and 2 bases had no gene match. CDR3 length: 14 residues. Per germline, CDR1 MNHEY and CDR2 SVGAGI. CDR3: CASSSGTGGNEQFF. Here the CDR3 DNA reads TGTGCCAGCAGTTCCGGGACAGGGGGCAATGAGCAGTTCTTC.

This chain links TRBV7-9 with TRBJ2-5; D is ambiguous. Between the trimmed V and J ends, which lost 5 bases and 2 bases, there was a span of 6 bases. The V gene's germline CDR1 is SEHNR and CDR2 FQNEAQ (reference sequence). The CDR3 sequence is 12 residues long. The CDR3 sequence: CASSVLQETQYF. In DNA form, the CDR3 reads TGTGCCAGCAGCGTATTACAAGAGACCCAGTACTTC. The full variable domain, with the rest looked up from reference TRBV7-9 and TRBJ2-5, is DTGVSQNPRHKITKRGQNVTFRCDPISEHNRLYWYRQTLGQGPEFLTYFQNEAQLEKSRLLSDRFSAERPKGSFSTLEIQRTEQGDSAMYLCASSVLQETQYFGPGTRLLVL.

This sequence joins TRBV2 and TRBJ1-1; tentatively, D is TRBD1 (5 bases). CDR3 size: 15 residues. Germline CDR1 and CDR2: SNHLY and FYNNEI. The ends were cut back, 10 bases at V and 0 bases at J, with 18 bases in the middle. In DNA form, the CDR3 reads TGTGCCATCCTGGGGCAGAACTACATGAACACTGAAGCTTTCTTT. Amino acids: CAILGQNYMNTEAFF. Using reference TRBV2 and TRBJ1-1 for the parts outside the CDR3, the full variable domain is EPEVTQTPSHQVTQMGQEVILRCVPISNHLYFYWYRQILGQKVEFLVSFYNNEISEKSEIFDDQFSVERPDGSNFTLKIRSTKLEDSAMYFCAILGQNYMNTEAFFGQGTRLTVV.

This chain uses TRBV7-9 with TRBJ1-5; tentatively, D is TRBD1 (5 bases). Germline-derived CDR1 and CDR2 are SEHNR and FQNEAQ (reference sequence). The CDR3 is 12 amino acids. The germline V and J ends were trimmed by 5 bases and 7 bases, with 9 bases remaining between them. The CDR3 nucleotides are TGTGCCAGCAGCCTAGGGGCCCAGCCCCAGCATTTT. This translates into CASSLGAQPQHF.

V gene TRBV2 combines with J gene TRBJ1-5, with D uncertain. Between the trimmed V and J ends, which lost 4 bases and 0 bases, there was a span of 7 bases. The CDR3 loop spans 14 amino acids. Per germline, CDR1 SNHLY and CDR2 FYNNEI. CDR3 nucleotide sequence: TGTGCCAGCAGTGGGGAGTTTAGCAATCAGCCCCAGCATTTT. It translates to CASSGEFSNQPQHF.

The table lists this clone with many counts. The same CDR3 also results from other DNA sequences found in this sample. This chain links TRBV7-3 with TRBJ2-1; tentative D call: TRBD2 (5 bases). The CDR3 extends over 14 amino acids. Germline values: CDR1 SGHTA, CDR2 FQGTGA. Trimming removed 5 bases at V and 1 base at J, with 9 bases between. The DNA for the CDR3 is TGTGCCAGCAGCGAACGCGGGTCCTACAATGAGCAGTTCTTC. Amino acids: CASSERGSYNEQFF.

The V gene is TRBV10-3, the J gene TRBJ2-7, with 7 bases identical to TRBD1. The germline gives CDR1 ENHRY, CDR2 SYGVKD. The CDR3 covers 17 residues. V shed 0 bases, J shed 0 bases, and the junction held 8 bases outside the gene matches. The DNA of the CDR3 is TGTGCCATCAGTGAGTCCGGACAGGTATTGGGCTCCTACGAGCAGTACTTC. This translates into CAISESGQVLGSYEQYF.

The J gene is TRBJ1-1, the V gene TRBV5-4, with D perhaps matching TRBD1 (6 bases). V lost 1 base and J 1 base, leaving 8 bases between the germline ends. Germline CDR1 reads SGHNT; CDR2 reads YYREEE (reference sequence). The CDR3 length is 14 residues. For the CDR3, the DNA is TGTGCCAGCAGCTTGCTGGGGGCGAACACTGAAGCTTTCTTT. It is translated as CASSLLGANTEAFF.

V is TRBV4-1 and J is TRBJ2-1; D gene ambiguous. Deletions cut 2 bases from V and 7 bases from J, with 15 bases between. This CDR3 is built from 15 residues. Germline loops: CDR1 MGHRA, CDR2 YSYEKL. The CDR3 nucleotides read TGCGCCAGCAGCCAAAAAATAAACAATATAAATGAGCAGTTCTTC. Its protein product is CASSQKINNINEQFF.

As regards this clone: The junction differs from germline at one of its ends, possibly a read error. CDR3 amino acids: CSSSIQGGEAFF. In DNA form, the CDR3 reads TGTTCCAGCAGCATTCAGGGAGGAGAAGCTTTCTTT. The rearrangement joins TRBV7-9 to TRBJ1-1, with TRBD1 as a possible D gene (5 bases). Germline V gives CDR1 SEHNR, CDR2 FQNEAQ (reference sequence). This CDR3 has 12 amino acids.

The rearrangement uses TRBV6-4 and TRBJ2-1; D not certain. Per germline, CDR1 MRHNA and CDR2 SNTAGT. The CDR3 has 14 residues. Trimming pared 5 bases from V and 4 bases from J, leaving 12 bases between. CDR3 protein: CASSPGALYNEQFF. For the CDR3, the DNA is TGTGCCAGCAGTCCCGGAGCGTTATACAATGAGCAGTTCTTC.

The chain links TRBV19 to TRBJ1-1; 8 nucleotides align to TRBD1. Germline CDR1 is LNHDA and CDR2 is SQIVND (reference sequence). V was pared by 4 bases and J by 5 bases, with 15 bases of the junction left unmatched. The CDR3 length is 17 residues. CDR3 sequence (DNA): TGTGCCAGTAGTAATATGAGGACAGGGAGGAAATGGACTGAAGCTTTCTTT. Translating gives CASSNMRTGRKWTEAFF.

This clone has just a few counts. The chain couples TRBV9 to TRBJ2-7; 7 positions match TRBD2. Losses at the gene ends were 3 bases for V and 6 bases for J; bases not matched to a gene: 9. Germline lookup yields CDR1 SGDLS and CDR2 YYNGEE. The CDR3 loop spans 14 amino acids. The CDR3 DNA sequence: TGTGCCAGCAGCGCCCGGGGGGACGGACCCGAGCAGTACTTC. This codes for CASSARGDGPEQYF. The complete variable domain, with remaining parts taken from reference TRBV9 and TRBJ2-7, reads DSGVTQTPKHLITATGQRVTLRCSPRSGDLSVYWYQQSLDQGLQFLIQYYNGEERAKGNILERFSAQQFPDLHSELNLSSLELGDSALYFCASSARGDGPEQYFGPGTRLTVT.

The genes are TRBV7-9 and TRBJ2-7; TRBD1 is a possible D gene (5 bases). Germline loops: CDR1 SEHNR, CDR2 FQNEAQ (reference sequence). The CDR3 sequence is 13 residues long. The germline V and J ends were trimmed by 6 bases and 6 bases, with 15 bases remaining between them. CDR3 nucleotides: TGTGCCAGCAGTTCCCCGACAGACCGCGAGCAGTACTTC. Translating it yields CASSSPTDREQYF.

This clone was found once. One junction end disagrees with the germline gene, perhaps due to a read error. The chain has TRBV6-1 and TRBJ1-5; possibly TRBD1 for D (5 bases). Germline CDR1 is MNHNS and CDR2 is SASEGT. The CDR3 is 13 amino acids. CDR3 amino acids: CASSTRQNQLQHF. The CDR3 DNA sequence: TGTGCCAGCAGTACCCGACAGAATCAGCTCCAGCATTTT.

The rearrangement links TRBV11-2 to TRBJ1-1; 7 bases align to TRBD1. Per the germline V gene, CDR1 is SGHAT and CDR2 is FQNNGV. The length of the CDR3 is 14 residues. Losses at the gene ends were 2 bases for V and 1 base for J; bases not matched to a gene: 1. The CDR3 sequence is CASSLKGANTEAFF. The CDR3 DNA follows: TGTGCCAGCAGCTTAAAGGGGGCGAACACTGAAGCTTTCTTT.

The sample holds a few counts of this clone. The rearrangement uses TRBV30 and TRBJ1-1; the match to TRBD1 covers 7 bases. The J segment lost 6 bases and the V segment lost 0 bases, leaving 16 bases of the junction unmatched. The CDR3 covers 17 residues. Germline CDR1 and CDR2: GTSNPN and SVGIG (reference sequence). The CDR3 protein is CAWSVTGTGVIFPEAFF. CDR3 nucleotide sequence: TGTGCCTGGAGTGTAACAGGTACAGGGGTGATATTCCCTGAAGCTTTCTTT.